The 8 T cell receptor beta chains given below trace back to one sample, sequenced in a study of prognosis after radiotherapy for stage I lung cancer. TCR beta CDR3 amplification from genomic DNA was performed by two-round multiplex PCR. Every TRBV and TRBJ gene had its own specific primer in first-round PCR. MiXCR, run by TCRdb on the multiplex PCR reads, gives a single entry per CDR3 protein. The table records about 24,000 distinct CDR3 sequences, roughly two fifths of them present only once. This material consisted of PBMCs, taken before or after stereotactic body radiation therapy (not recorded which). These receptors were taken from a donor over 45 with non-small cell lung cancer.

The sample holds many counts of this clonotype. The CDR3 region has the DNA TGTGCCAGCAGGCCCGCTAGCGGGAGTGGGGCAGATACGCAGTATTTT. It translates to CASRPASGSGADTQYF. The rearrangement uses TRBV11-2 and TRBJ2-3, with 10 bases identical to TRBD2. The CDR3 is 16 amino acids. V gave up 6 bases and J gave up 4 bases; unmatched junction bases: 10. Germline loops: CDR1 SGHAT, CDR2 FQNNGV.

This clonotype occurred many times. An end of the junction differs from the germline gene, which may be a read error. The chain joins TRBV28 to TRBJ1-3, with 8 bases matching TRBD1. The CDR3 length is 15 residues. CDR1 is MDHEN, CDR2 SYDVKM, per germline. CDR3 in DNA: TGTACCAGCAGTACCCACAGGGGGACTGCGAACACCATATATTTT. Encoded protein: CTSSTHRGTANTIYF. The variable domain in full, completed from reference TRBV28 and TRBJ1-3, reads DVKVTQSSRYLVKRTGEKVFLECVQDMDHENMFWYRQDPGLGLRLIYFSYDVKMKEKGDIPEGYSVSREKKERFSLILESASTNQTSMYLCTSSTHRGTANTIYFGEGSWLTVV.

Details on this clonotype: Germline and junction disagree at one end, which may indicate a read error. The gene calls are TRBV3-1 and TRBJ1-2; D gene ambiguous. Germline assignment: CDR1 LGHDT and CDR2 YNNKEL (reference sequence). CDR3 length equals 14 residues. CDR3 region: CTSSPGPASYRYTF. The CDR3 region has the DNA TGTACCAGCAGCCCTGGACCGGCTAGCTATCGCTACACCTTC.

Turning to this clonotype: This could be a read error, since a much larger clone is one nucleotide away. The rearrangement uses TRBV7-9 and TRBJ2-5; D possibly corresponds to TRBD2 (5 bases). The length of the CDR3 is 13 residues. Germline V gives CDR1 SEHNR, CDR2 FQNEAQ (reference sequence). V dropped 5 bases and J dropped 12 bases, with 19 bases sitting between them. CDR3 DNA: TGTGCCAGCAGCCTACTAGTGCGAAGGGCCAAGTACTTC. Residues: CASSLLVRRAKYF. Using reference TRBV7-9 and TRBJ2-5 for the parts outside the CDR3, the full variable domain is DTGVSQNPRHKITKRGQNVTFRCDPISEHNRLYWYRQTLGQGPEFLTYFQNEAQLEKSRLLSDRFSAERPKGSFSTLEIQRTEQGDSAMYLCASSLLVRRAKYFGPGTRLLVL.

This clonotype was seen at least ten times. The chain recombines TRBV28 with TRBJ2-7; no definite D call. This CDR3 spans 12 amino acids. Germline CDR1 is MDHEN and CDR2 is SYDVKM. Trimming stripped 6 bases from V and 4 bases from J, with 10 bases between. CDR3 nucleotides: TGTGCCAGCAGCCTTTCTAGGTACGAGCAGTACTTC. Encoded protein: CASSLSRYEQYF.

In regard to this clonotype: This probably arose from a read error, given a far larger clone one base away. CDR3 DNA: TGTGCCAGCAGCCCTGAGGGGTGGCGGGGGTTCTTC. Its protein is CASSPEGWRGFF. The rearrangement links TRBV6-1 to TRBJ2-5, with 7 bases fitting TRBD2. The CDR3 is 12 amino acids. Germline V lookup: CDR1 MNHNS, CDR2 SASEGT.

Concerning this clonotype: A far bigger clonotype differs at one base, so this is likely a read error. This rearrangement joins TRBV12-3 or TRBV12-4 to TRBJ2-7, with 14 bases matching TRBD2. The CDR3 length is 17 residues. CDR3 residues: CASSPGTSGSRYYEQHF. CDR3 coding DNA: TGTGCCAGCAGCCCCGGGACTAGCGGGAGTCGGTACTACGAGCAGCACTTC.

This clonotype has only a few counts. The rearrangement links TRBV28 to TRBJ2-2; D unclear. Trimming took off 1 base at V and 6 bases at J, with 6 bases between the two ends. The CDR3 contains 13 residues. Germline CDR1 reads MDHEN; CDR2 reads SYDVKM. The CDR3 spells CASSLLGPGELFF. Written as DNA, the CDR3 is TGTGCCAGCAGTTTATTAGGACCCGGGGAGCTGTTTTTT.